Presented here are 24 T cell receptor beta chains from one specimen sequenced in a study of radiotherapy plus CTLA-4 blockade in lung cancer. The method was immunoSEQ multiplex PCR; TCRdb's version includes in-frame clones alone and lacks a portion of them. This sample has 85,000 to 100,000 clones; about 78% occur once, and the top ten carry over 11%. Material: peripheral blood, obtained from a patient treated with radiotherapy plus ipilimumab. The receptor source for this set is a human donor with non-small cell lung cancer that progressed on radiotherapy plus ipilimumab.

The chain employs TRBV10-2 and TRBJ2-1; possibly TRBD2 for D (6 bases). Trimming left V 5 bases short and J 10 bases short, with 15 bases between. The germline V gene has CDR1 WSHSY and CDR2 SAAADI. The CDR3 extends over 13 amino acids. This CDR3 is CASSLLGGNEQFF. The CDR3 nucleotides are TGCGCCAGCAGTCTCCTGGGGGGAAACGAGCAGTTCTTC.

About this clone itself: Other DNA sequences in the sample encode the same CDR3. The chain is built from TRBV28 and TRBJ1-2; D gene ambiguous. V was pared by 6 bases and J by 4 bases, with 9 bases between. The CDR3 covers 12 residues. Per germline, CDR1 MDHEN and CDR2 SYDVKM. The CDR3 DNA follows: TGTGCCAGCAGGCCGGGAGGCTATGGCTACACCTTC. Its translation is CASRPGGYGYTF.

V usage is TRBV27 and J usage is TRBJ2-2, with 8 bases that match TRBD1. CDR3 length: 15 amino acids. J was trimmed by 1 base and V by 6 bases; bases with no gene match: 4. Germline V gene data show CDR1 as MNHEY and CDR2 as SMNVEV (reference sequence). CDR3: CASSSGQVNTGELFF. The CDR3, as DNA: TGTGCCAGCAGCTCGGGACAGGTGAACACCGGGGAGCTGTTTTTT.

This chain connects TRBV7-3 to TRBJ2-1; 10 positions agree with TRBD2. The CDR3 covers 17 residues. Per germline, CDR1 SGHTA and CDR2 FQGTGA. The ends lost 2 bases at V and 6 bases at J; junction bases unmatched: 10. In DNA, the CDR3 is TGTGCCAGCAGCTTACCCCCTAGCGGGGGTATTCCCAATGAGCAGTTCTTC. This sequence encodes CASSLPPSGGIPNEQFF.

This clone was seen only a few times. The chain couples TRBV4-1 to TRBJ2-7, with D unresolved. Germline values: CDR1 MGHRA, CDR2 YSYEKL. The CDR3 is 16 residues long. V was shortened by 0 bases and J by 3 bases, with 15 bases between the two germline ends. DNA for the CDR3: TGCGCCAGCAGCCAAGAGCGCAGGTTGGACCTCTACGAGCAGTACTTC. This encodes CASSQERRLDLYEQYF.

The chain combines TRBV7-9 with TRBJ2-6; D unclear. This CDR3 has 14 residues. Trimming stripped 6 bases from V and 0 bases from J, with 6 bases between. The germline gives CDR1 SEHNR, CDR2 FQNEAQ (reference sequence). Here the CDR3 DNA reads TGTGCCAGCAGTCACCCCTCTGGGGCCAACGTCCTGACTTTC. Translated, it gives CASSHPSGANVLTF.

The V call is TRBV7-3, the J call TRBJ2-5; 9 bases align to TRBD1. From germline, CDR1 is SGHTA and CDR2 FQGTGA. Losses at the gene ends were 1 base for V and 5 bases for J; bases not matched to a gene: 5. The length of the CDR3 is 15 residues. In DNA form, the CDR3 reads TGTGCCAGCAGCTTAAACGGACAGGGGCTGGAGACCCAGTACTTC. Amino acid sequence: CASSLNGQGLETQYF.

The chain uses TRBV5-1 and TRBJ2-7; no clear D gene. V was cut by 0 bases and J by 0 bases, with 10 bases left in between. CDR3 length equals 15 residues. Germline V gene lookup returns CDR1 SGHRS and CDR2 YFSETQ. CDR3 nucleotide sequence: TGCGCCAGCAGCTTGGTAGCTGACACCTCCTACGAGCAGTACTTC. It specifies CASSLVADTSYEQYF.

This clone showed up just a few times. The chain uses TRBV5-4 and TRBJ2-1; D is undetermined. V lost 4 bases to trimming and J lost 4 bases, with 18 bases between them. CDR3 length: 16 residues. Per the germline V gene, CDR1 is SGHNT and CDR2 is YYREEE (reference sequence). CDR3: CASSAPGLDAYNEQFF. CDR3 DNA: TGTGCCAGCAGCGCCCCCGGGCTAGACGCTTACAATGAGCAGTTCTTC. Variable domain in full (rest from reference TRBV5-4 and TRBJ2-1): ETGVTQSPTHLIKTRGQQVTLRCSSQSGHNTVSWYQQALGQGPQFIFQYYREEENGRGNFPPRFSGLQFPNYSSELNVNALELDDSALYLCASSAPGLDAYNEQFFGPGTRLTVL.

The rearrangement uses TRBV18 and TRBJ1-1, with a weak D call TRBD1 (6 bases). CDR3 length: 15 residues. The V gene lost 5 bases and the J gene lost 7 bases, with 20 bases spanning the gap. Germline CDR1 KGHSH, CDR2 LQKENI. CDR3 residues: CASSGGGVIQGEAFF. DNA of the CDR3: TGTGCCAGCTCAGGAGGGGGGGTCATACAGGGTGAAGCTTTCTTT.

This sequence joins TRBV29-1 and TRBJ2-7; 15 bases agree with TRBD2. J was trimmed by 6 bases and V by 2 bases; bases with no gene match: 2. The germline gives CDR1 SQVTM, CDR2 ANQGSEA. CDR3 size: 14 residues. The CDR3 sequence: CSVEWGLAGGEQYF. The CDR3 coding sequence is TGCAGCGTTGAATGGGGACTAGCGGGAGGCGAGCAGTACTTC.

The chain carries TRBV6-1 and TRBJ1-5; possibly TRBD1 for D (6 bases). Germline CDR1 is MNHNS and CDR2 is SASEGT. Deletions cut 2 bases from V and 5 bases from J, with 13 bases between. The CDR3 runs to 15 residues. For the CDR3, the DNA is TGTGCCAGCAGTGAAAGGGACAACCCCCATCAGCCCCAGCATTTT. It yields the protein CASSERDNPHQPQHF.

The chain links TRBV11-3 to TRBJ2-3; no firm D call. This CDR3 is 14 amino acids long. V was clipped by 5 bases and J by 6 bases, with 15 bases between them. The germline V gene encodes CDR1 SGHNT and CDR2 YENEEA. The CDR3 region is CASSPNPSVDTQYF. In DNA form, the CDR3 reads TGTGCCAGCAGCCCGAACCCTTCGGTGGATACGCAGTATTTT.

This chain links TRBV11-2 with TRBJ2-7; 10 bases fit TRBD2. The CDR3 contains 18 residues. CDR1 is SGHAT and CDR2 is FQNNGV in the germline V gene. Germline trimming cut 0 bases from V and 2 bases from J; bases unmatched to any gene: 10. DNA for the CDR3: TGTGCCAGCAGCTTAGAAGGGGCTAGCGGGGGTGGGGCCTACGAGCAGTACTTC. Translated: CASSLEGASGGGAYEQYF. The variable domain in full, with the rest retrieved from reference TRBV11-2 and TRBJ2-7, is EAGVAQSPRYKIIEKRQSVAFWCNPISGHATLYWYQQILGQGPKLLIQFQNNGVVDDSQLPKDRFSAERLKGVDSTLKIQPAKLEDSAVYLCASSLEGASGGGAYEQYFGPGTRLTVT.

This chain links TRBV6-5 with TRBJ1-2; D might be TRBD1 (6 bases). The CDR3 loop spans 13 amino acids. The V and J ends lost 5 bases and 4 bases respectively, with 11 bases between them. Germline values: CDR1 MNHEY, CDR2 SVGAGI. The CDR3 loop is CASSVRTAYGYTF. Here the CDR3 DNA reads TGTGCCAGCAGTGTTCGGACAGCCTATGGCTACACCTTC.

This clone was recorded a few times. The V gene is TRBV27, the J gene TRBJ2-3; perhaps TRBD2 as D (7 bases). Germline values: CDR1 MNHEY, CDR2 SMNVEV (reference sequence). This CDR3 spans 16 amino acids. V was cut by 5 bases and J by 3 bases, with 18 bases left in between. CDR3 nucleotides: TGTGCCAGCAGTACCCTTGGCGGGGGCGGTACAGATACGCAGTATTTT. It codes for CASSTLGGGGTDTQYF.

The V and J genes are TRBV11-3 and TRBJ2-7, with D tentatively TRBD2 (5 bases). The CDR3 covers 15 residues. Trimming removed 4 bases at V and 2 bases at J, with 15 bases between. From germline, CDR1 is SGHNT and CDR2 YENEEA. The CDR3 DNA sequence: TGTGCCAGCAGCTCCGCGCGAGCGGAGGCCTACGAGCAGTACTTC. Translation gives CASSSARAEAYEQYF.

The gene calls are TRBV4-3 and TRBJ2-1, with 9 bases fitting TRBD1. J was trimmed by 7 bases and V by 4 bases; bases with no gene match: 2. The CDR3 runs 13 residues. Germline CDR1 reads LGHNA; CDR2 reads YSLEER. The DNA of the CDR3 is TGCGCCAGCAGCCCCGGGACAGGGAATGAGCAGTTCTTC. Its protein is CASSPGTGNEQFF.

The chain is built from TRBV29-1 and TRBJ2-3; either TRBD1 or TRBD2 may fit D (5 bases each). The V end lost 6 bases, the J end lost 2 bases, and 9 bases lay between the germline ends. The CDR3 sequence is 12 residues long. Looked up from germline, CDR1 is SQVTM and CDR2 is ANQGSEA. The CDR3 DNA is TGCAGCGTATGGGGACCCACAGATACGCAGTATTTT. Protein: CSVWGPTDTQYF.

The sample holds one count of this clone. CDR3: CASSLFTGLDYGYTF. The CDR3 DNA reads TGTGCCAGCAGTTTATTTACGGGACTCGACTATGGCTACACCTTC. The genes are TRBV28 and TRBJ1-2; the D gene is possibly TRBD1 (5 bases). Germline V CDR1 and CDR2: MDHEN, SYDVKM. Trimming shortened V by 1 base and J by 3 bases, and 12 bases separated the two germline ends. The CDR3 has 15 residues.

The rearrangement links TRBV5-6 to TRBJ2-1; perhaps TRBD2 as D (6 bases). Germline V gives CDR1 SGHDT, CDR2 YYEEEE. With 2 bases removed from V and 0 bases from J, the gap between germline ends came to 12 bases. The CDR3 contains 16 residues. This CDR3 is CASSFSLASSYNEQFF. CDR3 bases: TGTGCCAGCAGCTTTTCCCTAGCGAGCTCCTACAATGAGCAGTTCTTC.

The rearrangement uses TRBV7-8 and TRBJ2-4; TRBD1 agrees at 10 bases. The CDR3 spans 18 residues. CDR1 and CDR2 (germline): SGHVS, FQNEAQ. Trimming removed 3 bases from V and 8 bases from J; junction bases left unmatched: 16. CDR3 coding DNA: TGTGCCAGCAGCTTCATACCGGGACAGGGGACCCTGGGGGACATTCAGTACTTC. Protein product: CASSFIPGQGTLGDIQYF.

In its sample, this clone was seen a few times. The chain joins TRBV2 to TRBJ2-3; 9 bases line up with TRBD1. Trimming removed 4 bases from V and 2 bases from J; junction bases left unmatched: 4. Germline CDR1 and CDR2: SNHLY and FYNNEI. CDR3 length: 15 amino acids. CDR3 sequence: CASSVGTGNTDTQYF. In DNA form, the CDR3 reads TGTGCCAGCAGTGTTGGGACAGGGAACACAGATACGCAGTATTTT.

The chain couples TRBV5-4 to TRBJ1-1; D gene ambiguous. V was clipped by 0 bases and J by 1 base, with 4 bases between them. The CDR3 totals 13 residues. Per germline, CDR1 SGHNT and CDR2 YYREEE (reference sequence). The CDR3 bases are TGTGCCAGCAGCTTGGAGGGGAACACTGAAGCTTTCTTT. Translating gives CASSLEGNTEAFF.